Below, 24 T cell receptor beta chains from the same sample are listed, as sequenced in a study of cytomegalovirus exposure and HLA in healthy donors. PCR amplification relied on 60 Vbeta primers (plus 13 Jbeta primers). The protocol was immunoSEQ multiplex PCR, while the TCRdb copy is restricted to in-frame clones and leaves out a portion. The sample consists of roughly 130,000 clones, around 8.5% of them appearing once. The sample taken for sequencing was PBMCs. Every receptor here comes from a middle-aged man in good health and CMV-seronegative.

There are a few counts of this clone. The chain links TRBV11-2 to TRBJ2-7; 10 bases are shared with TRBD2. V shed 4 bases, J shed 5 bases, and the junction held 8 bases outside the gene matches. Germline assignment: CDR1 SGHAT and CDR2 FQNNGV. This CDR3 has 15 amino acids. CDR3 in DNA: TGTGCCAGCAGCTCCGGAAGCGGGGGGGTCAACGAGCAGTACTTC. Encoded protein: CASSSGSGGVNEQYF.

This clone was seen more than once but under ten times. The genes are TRBV6-1 and TRBJ2-1, with TRBD2 matching 7 bases. Germline V CDR1 and CDR2: MNHNS, SASEGT. The CDR3 consists of 15 residues. V lost 7 bases to trimming and J lost 3 bases; unmatched junction nucleotides: 9. The CDR3 region has the DNA TGTGCCAGCACCTCCCCGGCGGGGGACTACAATGAGCAGTTCTTC. Its protein product is CASTSPAGDYNEQFF.

This clone was seen more than once but under ten times. The genes are TRBV30 and TRBJ1-5; the D is unclear. Germline loops: CDR1 GTSNPN, CDR2 SVGIG (reference sequence). The CDR3 has 13 residues. Deletions cut 3 bases from V and 0 bases from J, with 6 bases between. The CDR3 DNA reads as TGTGCCTGGAGCCGCAGTAGCAATCAGCCCCAGCATTTT. The encoded protein is CAWSRSSNQPQHF.

With respect to this clone: Other nucleotide sequences in the sample specify the same CDR3. V is TRBV5-1 and J is TRBJ1-2; D unclear. Germline V gene lookup returns CDR1 SGHRS and CDR2 YFSETQ. This CDR3 has 13 residues. V shed 0 bases and J shed 2 bases, with 5 bases lying between them. The CDR3 DNA follows: TGCGCCAGCAGCTTGGGACAAAACTATGGCTACACCTTC. This sequence encodes CASSLGQNYGYTF. The full variable domain, its missing parts supplied by reference TRBV5-1 and TRBJ1-2, is KAGVTQTPRYLIKTRGQQVTLSCSPISGHRSVSWYQQTPGQGLQFLFEYFSETQRNKGNFPGRFSGRQFSNSRSEMNVSTLELGDSALYLCASSLGQNYGYTFGSGTRLTVV.

The chain recombines TRBV14 with TRBJ1-1; 7 nucleotides agree with TRBD1. The trim removed 2 bases at V and 7 bases at J, leaving 4 bases unmatched. In germline, CDR1 is SGHDN, CDR2 FVKESK. This CDR3 contains 13 residues. The DNA of the CDR3 is TGTGCCAGCAGCCAACAGGGGGAGATTGAAGCTTTCTTT. Protein sequence: CASSQQGEIEAFF.

The J gene is TRBJ2-5, the V gene TRBV5-1, with a weak D call TRBD1 (6 bases). With 4 bases removed from V and 5 bases from J, the gap between germline ends came to 15 bases. The CDR3 has 14 amino acids. Germline V CDR1 and CDR2: SGHRS, YFSETQ. CDR3 sequence reads: CASSQKTGAETQYF. CDR3 nucleotides: TGCGCCAGCAGCCAAAAGACAGGAGCGGAGACCCAGTACTTC. Full variable domain (remainder filled in from reference TRBV5-1 and TRBJ2-5): KAGVTQTPRYLIKTRGQQVTLSCSPISGHRSVSWYQQTPGQGLQFLFEYFSETQRNKGNFPGRFSGRQFSNSRSEMNVSTLELGDSALYLCASSQKTGAETQYFGPGTRLLVL.

This clone was counted only a few times. V usage is TRBV27 and J usage is TRBJ1-2; D is ambiguous. The germline V gene has CDR1 MNHEY and CDR2 SMNVEV (reference sequence). The CDR3 contains 15 residues. Trimming took 2 bases from V and 0 from J, leaving 10 bases between them. The CDR3 protein is CASSLGPLANYGYTF. The CDR3 DNA sequence: TGTGCCAGCAGTTTAGGGCCACTAGCTAACTATGGCTACACCTTC.

This clone was detected only a few times. This chain joins TRBV6-1 and TRBJ1-5; 9 bases agree with TRBD1. Germline trimming cut 1 base from V and 7 bases from J; bases unmatched to any gene: 11. This CDR3 region has 17 residues. The germline V gene has CDR1 MNHNS and CDR2 SASEGT. CDR3 protein: CASSEVRGQGFGQPQHF. The CDR3, as DNA: TGTGCCAGCAGTGAAGTTCGGGGACAGGGCTTCGGGCAGCCCCAGCATTTT.

The table lists this clone with a few counts. The junction and the germline gene differ at one end; a read error may be behind it. V gene TRBV2 combines with J gene TRBJ2-1; perhaps D is TRBD1 or TRBD2 (5 bases each). Germline values: CDR1 SNHLY, CDR2 FYNNEI. The CDR3 covers 14 residues. Written as DNA, the CDR3 is TGTGCCAGCACTGAAGGGGAGATTCACAATGAGCAGTTCTTC. This translates into CASTEGEIHNEQFF.

Only a few counts were recorded for this clone. The chain recombines TRBV5-6 with TRBJ1-1; TRBD1 matches at 7 bases. The germline V gene encodes CDR1 SGHDT and CDR2 YYEEEE. With 3 bases clipped from V and 1 base from J, the junction kept 15 bases outside the gene matches. This CDR3 region has 18 residues. CDR3 protein: CASSSWGLGGAGNTEAFF. CDR3 bases: TGTGCCAGCAGCTCTTGGGGGTTAGGGGGCGCGGGGAACACTGAAGCTTTCTTT.

This clone was counted between two and nine times. The V call is TRBV9, the J call TRBJ2-1; 7 nucleotides line up with TRBD1. Germline lookup yields CDR1 SGDLS and CDR2 YYNGEE. With V trimmed by 0 bases and J by 4 bases, 7 bases remained unmatched. The CDR3 covers 16 residues. The CDR3: CASSVAEQGVYNEQFF. DNA of the CDR3: TGTGCCAGCAGCGTAGCTGAGCAGGGGGTTTACAATGAGCAGTTCTTC.

This chain uses TRBV5-6 with TRBJ2-3; a possible D gene is TRBD2 (5 bases). The CDR3 loop spans 13 amino acids. Per the germline V gene, CDR1 is SGHDT and CDR2 is YYEEEE. Trimming took off 2 bases at V and 3 bases at J, with 7 bases between the two ends. The CDR3 region has the DNA TGTGCCAGCAGCTTCGGGATAACAGATACGCAGTATTTT. It translates to CASSFGITDTQYF.

This clone has a handful of counts. The genes are TRBV5-1 and TRBJ1-1; TRBD1 aligns across 8 bases. The germline gives CDR1 SGHRS, CDR2 YFSETQ. The V and J ends lost 4 bases and 0 bases, in that order; junction bases with no gene match: 8. The length of the CDR3 is 16 residues. The CDR3 sequence: CASSLSRGPLNTEAFF. Written as DNA, the CDR3 is TGCGCCAGCAGCCTTAGCAGGGGGCCTCTGAACACTGAAGCTTTCTTT.

The chain is built from TRBV7-9 and TRBJ1-1, with a tentative D call TRBD1 (6 bases). Germline CDR1 is SEHNR and CDR2 is FQNEAQ (reference sequence). The V and J ends lost 2 bases and 4 bases respectively, with 11 bases between them. This CDR3 comprises 14 residues. CDR3 amino acids: CASSLSRGFTEAFF. CDR3 nucleotide sequence: TGTGCCAGCAGCTTAAGTAGGGGGTTCACTGAAGCTTTCTTT.

This clone was detected a few times. The J gene is TRBJ1-1, the V gene TRBV18, with 7 bases that match TRBD1. The CDR3 is 15 residues long. Germline CDR1 reads KGHSH; CDR2 reads LQKENI. J was trimmed by 1 base and V by 3 bases; bases with no gene match: 5. For the CDR3, the DNA is TGTGCCAGCTCACCGTCGGGACAGCCGAACACTGAAGCTTTCTTT. Amino acids: CASSPSGQPNTEAFF.

The rearrangement joins TRBV7-2 to TRBJ2-3; the match to TRBD2 covers 8 bases. The CDR3 totals 15 residues. The ends lost 1 base at V and 2 bases at J; junction bases unmatched: 2. Germline V gene sequence: CDR1 SGHTA, CDR2 FQGNSA. This CDR3 is CASSLEAGVTDTQYF. CDR3 DNA sequence: TGTGCCAGCAGCTTAGAAGCGGGGGTCACAGATACGCAGTATTTT. The full variable domain, with the rest looked up from reference TRBV7-2 and TRBJ2-3, is GAGVSQSPSNKVTEKGKDVELRCDPISGHTALYWYRQSLGQGLEFLIYFQGNSAPDKSGLPSDRFSAERTGGSVSTLTIQRTQQEDSAVYLCASSLEAGVTDTQYFGPGTRLTVL.

This clone was recorded a few times. The chain carries TRBV13 and TRBJ1-6, with D maybe TRBD1 (5 bases). V lost 0 bases to trimming and J lost 6 bases, with 12 bases between them. CDR3 length: 16 amino acids. Germline V CDR1 and CDR2: PRHDT, FYEKMQ (reference sequence). CDR3 in amino acids: CASSLGPGWANSPLHF. The CDR3 nucleotides are TGTGCCAGCAGCTTAGGGCCAGGGTGGGCTAATTCACCCCTCCACTTT.

This clone has only a few counts. This rearrangement joins TRBV27 to TRBJ1-5; 7 positions match TRBD1. Looked up from germline, CDR1 is MNHEY and CDR2 is SMNVEV (reference sequence). The CDR3 sequence is 15 residues long. With 1 base clipped from V and 2 bases from J, the junction kept 2 bases outside the gene matches. CDR3 bases: TGTGCCAGCAGTTTATACAGGGGTGGCAATCAGCCCCAGCATTTT. Protein sequence: CASSLYRGGNQPQHF.

This clone was observed a handful of times. The genes are TRBV2 and TRBJ2-7; D gene ambiguous. Germline CDR1 and CDR2: SNHLY and FYNNEI. The V and J ends lost 4 bases and 3 bases respectively, with 7 bases between them. The CDR3 is 12 amino acids. For the CDR3, the DNA is TGTGCCAGCAGTGGAGTTGGCTACGAGCAGTACTTC. Its protein product is CASSGVGYEQYF.

By its share, this clone is medium-sized. The rearrangement joins TRBV5-6 to TRBJ1-5; D not resolved. The V and J ends lost 2 bases and 5 bases respectively, with 11 bases between them. Germline lookup yields CDR1 SGHDT and CDR2 YYEEEE. The CDR3 consists of 14 residues. DNA of the CDR3: TGTGCCAGCAGCTTCTTCAGGAGGGATCAGCCCCAGCATTTT. The encoded protein is CASSFFRRDQPQHF. The full variable domain, rest sourced from reference TRBV5-6 and TRBJ1-5, is DAGVTQSPTHLIKTRGQQVTLRCSPKSGHDTVSWYQQALGQGPQFIFQYYEEEERQRGNFPDRFSGHQFPNYSSELNVNALLLGDSALYLCASSFFRRDQPQHFGDGTRLSIL.

This clone has just a few counts. The rearrangement links TRBV30 to TRBJ2-1, with a tentative D call TRBD1 (5 bases). This CDR3 has 14 amino acids. Germline V CDR1 and CDR2: GTSNPN, SVGIG (reference sequence). V shed 4 bases and J shed 9 bases, with 19 bases lying between them. CDR3: CAWTAGHSPGEQFF. The CDR3 bases are TGTGCCTGGACGGCAGGGCATTCACCCGGTGAGCAGTTCTTC. The entire variable domain, with the rest obtained from reference TRBV30 and TRBJ2-1, is as follows: SQTIHQWPATLVQPVGSPLSLECTVEGTSNPNLYWYRQAAGRGLQLLFYSVGIGQISSEVPQNLSASRPQDRQFILSSKKLLLSDSGFYLCAWTAGHSPGEQFFGPGTRLTVL.

There are a few counts of this clone. This sequence joins TRBV6-1 and TRBJ1-2, with no clear D. The CDR3 is made up of 14 amino acids. CDR1 is MNHNS, CDR2 SASEGT, per germline. V lost 2 bases and J lost 1, with 8 bases in between. CDR3 sequence: CASSELRVNYGYTF. The CDR3, as DNA: TGTGCCAGCAGTGAATTGAGGGTTAACTATGGCTACACCTTC.

The V and J genes are TRBV5-1 and TRBJ1-2; D is possibly TRBD1 (5 bases). Trimming stripped 3 bases from V and 8 bases from J, with 11 bases between. Germline lookup yields CDR1 SGHRS and CDR2 YFSETQ. This CDR3 has 12 residues. The CDR3 DNA follows: TGCGCCAGCAGCTCCTGGGGCGAGGGCTACACCTTC. It encodes CASSSWGEGYTF. Full variable domain (remainder filled in from reference TRBV5-1 and TRBJ1-2): KAGVTQTPRYLIKTRGQQVTLSCSPISGHRSVSWYQQTPGQGLQFLFEYFSETQRNKGNFPGRFSGRQFSNSRSEMNVSTLELGDSALYLCASSSWGEGYTFGSGTRLTVV.

This clone came up a few times. The gene calls are TRBV7-9 and TRBJ1-2; weak D call: TRBD1 (5 bases). V gave up 5 bases and J gave up 0 bases, with 19 bases separating them. Germline-derived CDR1 and CDR2 are SEHNR and FQNEAQ (reference sequence). This CDR3 has 17 amino acids. The CDR3 region is CASSQGGVERANYGYTF. Written as DNA, the CDR3 is TGTGCCAGCAGCCAGGGAGGGGTCGAGAGAGCTAACTATGGCTACACCTTC.